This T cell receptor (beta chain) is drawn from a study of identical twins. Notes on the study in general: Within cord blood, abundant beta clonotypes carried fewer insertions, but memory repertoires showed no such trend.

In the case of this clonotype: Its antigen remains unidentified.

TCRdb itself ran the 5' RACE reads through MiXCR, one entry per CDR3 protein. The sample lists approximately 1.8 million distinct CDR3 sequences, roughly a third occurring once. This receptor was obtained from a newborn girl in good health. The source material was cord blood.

CDR3: CASSYSGLGGEQFF. CDR3 coding DNA: TGTGCCAGCAGTTACTCGGGACTAGGGGGTGAGCAGTTCTTC. This sequence joins TRBV6-6 and TRBJ2-1; TRBD2 matches 8 bases. This CDR3 region has 14 residues. Germline CDR1 and CDR2: MNHNY and SVGAGI (reference sequence). V was clipped by 0 bases and J by 9 bases; unmatched bases: 4.